This T cell receptor (beta chain) was captured in a study of blood T cell repertoires in COVID-19. In the authors' workflow: Scientists estimated how many nucleated cells there were by amplifying reference gene primers. Clones were sequenced by immunoSEQ multiplex PCR, and TCRdb holds only the in-frame ones, with some missing. The V and J calls and the clone size are those of that table, but D and trimming were determined from the DNA. The table lists some 35,000 clones, about 88% of them singletons. V was clipped by 3 bases and J by 1 base, with 16 bases between them. The CDR3 spans 16 residues. CDR1 is SGHDT and CDR2 is YYEEEE in the germline V gene.

This chain joins TRBV5-6 and TRBJ1-1; unclear D gene. The sequenced material came from peripheral blood. The sequence was collected from a man in his 70s with active COVID-19. The CDR3 DNA reads TGTGCCAGCAGCTATCCACCAATGAGGTCGAACACTGAAGCTTTCTTT. Protein: CASSYPPMRSNTEAFF.